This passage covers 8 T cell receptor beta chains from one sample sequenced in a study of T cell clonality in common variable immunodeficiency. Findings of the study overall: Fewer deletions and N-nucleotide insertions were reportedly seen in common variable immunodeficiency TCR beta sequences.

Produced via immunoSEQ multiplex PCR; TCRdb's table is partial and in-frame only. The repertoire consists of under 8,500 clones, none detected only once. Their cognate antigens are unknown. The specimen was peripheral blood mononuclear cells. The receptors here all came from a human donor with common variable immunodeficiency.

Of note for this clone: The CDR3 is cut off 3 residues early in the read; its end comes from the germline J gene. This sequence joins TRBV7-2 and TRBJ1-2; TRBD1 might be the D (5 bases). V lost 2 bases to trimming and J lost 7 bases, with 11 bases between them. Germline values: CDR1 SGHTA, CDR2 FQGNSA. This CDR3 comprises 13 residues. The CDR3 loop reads CASSLRGVGGYTF. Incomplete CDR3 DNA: TGTGCCAGCAGCTTAAGAGGGGTTGGTGGC.

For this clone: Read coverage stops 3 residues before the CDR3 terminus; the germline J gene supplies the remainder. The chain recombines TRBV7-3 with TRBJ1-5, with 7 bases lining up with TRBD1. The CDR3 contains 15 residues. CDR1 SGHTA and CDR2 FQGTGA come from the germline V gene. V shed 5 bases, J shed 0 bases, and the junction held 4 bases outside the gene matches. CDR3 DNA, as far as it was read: TGTGCCAGCAGCCATGACAGGGATAGCAATCAGCCC. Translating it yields CASSHDRDSNQP. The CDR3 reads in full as CASSHDRDSNQPQHF.

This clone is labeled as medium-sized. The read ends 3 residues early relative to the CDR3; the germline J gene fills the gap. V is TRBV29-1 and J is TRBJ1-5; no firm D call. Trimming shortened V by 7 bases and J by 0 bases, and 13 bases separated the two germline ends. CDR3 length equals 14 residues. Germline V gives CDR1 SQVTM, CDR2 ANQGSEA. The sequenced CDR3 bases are TGCAGCGCACAATGGCACGATAGCAATCAGCCC. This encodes CSAQWHDSNQP. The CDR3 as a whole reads CSAQWHDSNQPQHF.

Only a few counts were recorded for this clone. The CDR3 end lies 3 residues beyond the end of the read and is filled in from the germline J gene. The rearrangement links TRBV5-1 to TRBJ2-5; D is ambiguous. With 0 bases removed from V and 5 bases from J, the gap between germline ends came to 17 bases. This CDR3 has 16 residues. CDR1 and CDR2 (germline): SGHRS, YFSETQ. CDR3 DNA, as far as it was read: TGCGCCAGCAGCTTGGCGGCGGCCCTAAAGTGGGAGACC. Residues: CASSLAAALKWET. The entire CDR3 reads CASSLAAALKWETQYF. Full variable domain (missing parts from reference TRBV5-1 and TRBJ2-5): KAGVTQTPRYLIKTRGQQVTLSCSPISGHRSVSWYQQTPGQGLQFLFEYFSETQRNKGNFPGRFSGRQFSNSRSEMNVSTLELGDSALYLCASSLAAALKWETQYFGPGTRLLVL.

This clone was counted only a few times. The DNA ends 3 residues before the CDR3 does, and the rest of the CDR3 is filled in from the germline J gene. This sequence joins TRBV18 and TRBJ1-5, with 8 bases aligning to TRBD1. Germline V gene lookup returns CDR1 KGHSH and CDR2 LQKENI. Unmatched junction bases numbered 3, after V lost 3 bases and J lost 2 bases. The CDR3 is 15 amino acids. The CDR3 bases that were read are TGTGCCAGCTCACCGACAGGGGCTGGCAATCAGCCC. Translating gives CASSPTGAGNQP. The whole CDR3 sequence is CASSPTGAGNQPQHF.

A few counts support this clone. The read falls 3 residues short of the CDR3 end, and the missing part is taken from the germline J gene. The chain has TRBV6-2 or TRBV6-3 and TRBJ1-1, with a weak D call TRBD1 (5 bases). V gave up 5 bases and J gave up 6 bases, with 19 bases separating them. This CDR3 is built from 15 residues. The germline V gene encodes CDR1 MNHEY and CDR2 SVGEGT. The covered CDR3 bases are TGTGCCAGCAGTCAACCAAAATCAGGGTACCCTGAA. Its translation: CASSQPKSGYPE. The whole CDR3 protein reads CASSQPKSGYPEAFF.

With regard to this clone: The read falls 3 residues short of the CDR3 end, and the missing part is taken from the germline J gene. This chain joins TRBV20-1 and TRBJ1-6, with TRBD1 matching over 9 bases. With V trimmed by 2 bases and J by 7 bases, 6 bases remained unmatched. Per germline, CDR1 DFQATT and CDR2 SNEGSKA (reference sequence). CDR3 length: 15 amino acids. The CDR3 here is CSARSSGTGNSPLHF. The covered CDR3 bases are TGCAGTGCTAGAAGCTCGGGGACAGGGAATTCACCC.

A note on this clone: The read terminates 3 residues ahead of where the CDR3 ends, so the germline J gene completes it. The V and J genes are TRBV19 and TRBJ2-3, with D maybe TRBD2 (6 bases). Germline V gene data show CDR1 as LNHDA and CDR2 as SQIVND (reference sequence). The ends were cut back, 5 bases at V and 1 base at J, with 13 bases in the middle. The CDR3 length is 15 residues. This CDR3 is CASSGLASGTDTQYF. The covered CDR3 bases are TGTGCCAGTAGTGGCCTAGCGAGCGGCACAGATACG. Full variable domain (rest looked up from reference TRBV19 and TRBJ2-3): DGGITQSPKYLFRKEGQNVTLSCEQNLNHDAMYWYRQDPGQGLRLIYYSQIVNDFQKGDIAEGYSVSREKKESFPLTVTSAQKNPTAFYLCASSGLASGTDTQYFGPGTRLTVL.